One sample yielded the 27 T cell receptor beta chains listed below, sequenced in a study of T cell changes during pregnancy in multiple sclerosis. The method was immunoSEQ multiplex PCR; TCRdb's version includes in-frame clones alone and lacks a portion of them. The data contain around 51,000 clones, just over 90% of them singletons. The specimen was peripheral blood, collected in the second trimester of pregnancy. Every receptor here comes from a female donor with multiple sclerosis, enrolled in a pregnancy study.

The chain employs TRBV7-2 and TRBJ2-3; 14 positions match TRBD2. The germline V gene has CDR1 SGHTA and CDR2 FQGNSA. This CDR3 has 16 residues. The V and J ends lost 5 bases and 1 base, in that order; junction bases with no gene match: 2. The CDR3 protein is CASSPTSGRGTDTQYF. The CDR3 region has the DNA TGTGCCAGCAGCCCGACTAGCGGGAGGGGCACAGATACGCAGTATTTT.

The gene calls are TRBV7-8 and TRBJ2-1, with 14 nucleotides matching TRBD2. CDR3 length: 16 residues. The germline gives CDR1 SGHVS, CDR2 FQNEAQ. V lost 5 bases and J lost 12; bases outside the gene matches: 12. CDR3 region: CASSLTGTSGGLGQFF. The CDR3 coding sequence is TGTGCCAGCAGCCTTACCGGGACTAGCGGGGGATTGGGGCAGTTCTTC. Combining the CDR3 with reference TRBV7-8 and TRBJ2-1 gives the whole variable domain GAGVSQSPRYKVAKRGQDVALRCDPISGHVSLFWYQQALGQGPEFLTYFQNEAQLDKSGLPSDRFFAERPEGSVSTLKIQRTQQEDSAVYLCASSLTGTSGGLGQFFGPGTRLTVL.

The V and J genes are TRBV5-1 and TRBJ2-3; possible D gene TRBD1, 5 bases. The V end was cut by 0 bases, the J end by 1 base, with 12 bases between. Germline V lookup: CDR1 SGHRS, CDR2 YFSETQ. This CDR3 region has 16 residues. The CDR3 sequence: CASSLDSGSRTDTQYF. The CDR3 bases are TGCGCCAGCAGCTTGGATTCAGGGTCGCGCACAGATACGCAGTATTTT.

CDR3 amino acids: CASSPEESYEQYF. As DNA, the CDR3 is TGTGCCAGCAGCCCTGAAGAGTCCTACGAGCAGTACTTC. The chain employs TRBV7-6 and TRBJ2-7; no firm D call. The germline CDR1 and CDR2 sequences are SGHVS and FNYEAQ. V gave up 5 bases and J gave up 1 base, with 9 bases separating them. CDR3 length: 13 residues.

V is TRBV4-3 and J is TRBJ2-1, with D perhaps matching TRBD2 (6 bases). Germline loops: CDR1 LGHNA, CDR2 YSLEER. V lost 4 bases and J 0 bases, leaving 22 bases between the germline ends. The CDR3 covers 19 residues. The CDR3 sequence: CASSPTGARLESSYNEQFF. The CDR3 DNA sequence: TGCGCCAGCAGCCCCACTGGGGCCCGACTAGAAAGCTCCTACAATGAGCAGTTCTTC.

The chain uses TRBV4-3 and TRBJ2-2, with 9 bases fitting TRBD2. This CDR3 contains 16 residues. V lost 1 base and J lost 2; bases outside the gene matches: 2. Germline V gives CDR1 LGHNA, CDR2 YSLEER. The CDR3 sequence: CASSQGLADNTGELFF. CDR3 DNA: TGCGCCAGCAGCCAAGGACTAGCGGATAACACCGGGGAGCTGTTTTTT.

The chain combines TRBV6-5 with TRBJ2-7; 15 bases align to TRBD2. V was clipped by 8 bases and J by 7 bases; unmatched bases: 3. Germline V gene sequence: CDR1 MNHEY, CDR2 SVGAGI. This CDR3 has 13 residues. The CDR3 DNA reads as TGTGCCAGCGGACTAGCGGGAGGGCGGGAGCAGTACTTC. This sequence encodes CASGLAGGREQYF.

The chain couples TRBV4-3 to TRBJ2-2, with 11 nucleotides matching TRBD1. V shed 4 bases, J shed 4 bases, and the junction held 5 bases outside the gene matches. This CDR3 region has 16 residues. Germline V lookup: CDR1 LGHNA, CDR2 YSLEER. The CDR3, as DNA: TGCGCCAGCAGCCTAGGGACAGGGGGGATCACCGGGGAGCTGTTTTTT. It is translated as CASSLGTGGITGELFF.

The V gene is TRBV19, the J gene TRBJ2-7, with TRBD2 matching over 13 bases. CDR3 length: 17 amino acids. Looked up from germline, CDR1 is LNHDA and CDR2 is SQIVND (reference sequence). Germline trimming cut 1 base from V and 3 bases from J; bases unmatched to any gene: 6. CDR3 region: CASSIATLAGGFYEQYF. The CDR3 DNA reads as TGTGCCAGTAGTATAGCGACACTAGCGGGAGGGTTCTACGAGCAGTACTTC. Full variable domain (rest looked up from reference TRBV19 and TRBJ2-7): DGGITQSPKYLFRKEGQNVTLSCEQNLNHDAMYWYRQDPGQGLRLIYYSQIVNDFQKGDIAEGYSVSREKKESFPLTVTSAQKNPTAFYLCASSIATLAGGFYEQYFGPGTRLTVT.

This clone occurred once. The chain combines TRBV7-9 with TRBJ1-1; a possible D gene is TRBD1 (5 bases). V was trimmed by 5 bases and J by 0 bases, leaving 13 bases between them. The CDR3 length is 15 residues. Looked up from germline, CDR1 is SEHNR and CDR2 is FQNEAQ (reference sequence). The CDR3 region has the DNA TGTGCCAGCAGCCCCCAAGACAGCCTGAACACTGAAGCTTTCTTT. Amino acids: CASSPQDSLNTEAFF.

CDR3 DNA sequence: TGCGCCAGCAGCCAAGATAAATCCGGGGAGCTGTTTTTT. As protein: CASSQDKSGELFF. The chain has TRBV4-3 and TRBJ2-2, with no clear D. The germline V gene encodes CDR1 LGHNA and CDR2 YSLEER. This CDR3 region has 13 residues. V was trimmed by 0 bases and J by 6 bases, leaving 5 bases between them.

The chain has TRBV28 and TRBJ2-7; tentative D call: TRBD2 (6 bases). The CDR3 extends over 15 amino acids. V was shortened by 5 bases and J by 2 bases, with 16 bases between the two germline ends. In germline, CDR1 is MDHEN, CDR2 SYDVKM. The DNA for the CDR3 is TGTGCCAGCAGTCCGGGGGTCGGTCCTACCTACGAGCAGTACTTC. Protein: CASSPGVGPTYEQYF.

The gene calls are TRBV5-1 and TRBJ2-7; TRBD2 agrees at 7 bases. Trimming took 0 bases from V and 4 from J; bases not matched to a gene: 4. The CDR3 is 14 residues long. Germline V gene lookup returns CDR1 SGHRS and CDR2 YFSETQ. Here the CDR3 reads CASSLDLRGYEQYF. The CDR3, as DNA: TGCGCCAGCAGCTTGGATTTGCGGGGGTACGAGCAGTACTTC.

The chain carries TRBV19 and TRBJ2-1; 9 nucleotides agree with TRBD2. The CDR3 spans 16 residues. Germline trimming cut 4 bases from V and 7 bases from J; bases unmatched to any gene: 11. The V gene's germline CDR1 is LNHDA and CDR2 SQIVND (reference sequence). The CDR3 bases are TGTGCCAGTAGTAAATCGCGACTAGCGGACCTGAATGAGCAGTTCTTC. Translating it yields CASSKSRLADLNEQFF.

The chain links TRBV29-1 to TRBJ2-1, with D tentatively TRBD2 (5 bases). V was pared by 6 bases and J by 1 base, with 10 bases between. Per germline, CDR1 SQVTM and CDR2 ANQGSEA. The CDR3 totals 13 residues. This chain's CDR3 is CSVVGSSYNEQFF. The CDR3 DNA reads TGCAGCGTCGTGGGGAGTTCCTACAATGAGCAGTTCTTC.

In nucleotides, the CDR3 is TGTGCCAGCAGCTTAGCGCTTCTAGCAGAAGAGACCCAGTACTTC. It yields the protein CASSLALLAEETQYF. J is TRBJ2-5 and V is TRBV7-2; possibly TRBD2 for D (5 bases). Germline values: CDR1 SGHTA, CDR2 FQGNSA. The V end lost 0 bases, the J end lost 3 bases, and 11 bases lay between the germline ends. This CDR3 has 15 amino acids.

This chain links TRBV9 with TRBJ2-7, with 9 bases that match TRBD2. The germline V gene encodes CDR1 SGDLS and CDR2 YYNGEE. This CDR3 comprises 17 residues. Trimming removed 0 bases from V and 5 bases from J; junction bases left unmatched: 12. The CDR3 spells CASSVASGSGGGDEQYF. Here the CDR3 DNA reads TGTGCCAGCAGCGTAGCCTCGGGGAGCGGCGGGGGGGACGAGCAGTACTTC.

The chain joins TRBV5-4 to TRBJ2-2; weak D call: TRBD2 (5 bases). CDR3 size: 14 residues. V was shortened by 4 bases and J by 4 bases, with 11 bases between the two germline ends. Looked up from germline, CDR1 is SGHNT and CDR2 is YYREEE (reference sequence). In DNA, the CDR3 is TGTGCCAGCAGCCGGGATGTGAGCACCGGGGAGCTGTTTTTT. Its translation is CASSRDVSTGELFF.

This clone has just one count. The chain joins TRBV28 to TRBJ1-1; maybe TRBD1 (6 bases). V was shortened by 6 bases and J by 7 bases, with 24 bases between the two germline ends. The CDR3 covers 16 residues. Germline loops: CDR1 MDHEN, CDR2 SYDVKM. In DNA, the CDR3 is TGTGCCAGCAGACCTACTACGGACAGAATCAGAGATGAAGCTTTCTTT. It yields the protein CASRPTTDRIRDEAFF. The full variable domain, with the rest looked up from reference TRBV28 and TRBJ1-1, is DVKVTQSSRYLVKRTGEKVFLECVQDMDHENMFWYRQDPGLGLRLIYFSYDVKMKEKGDIPEGYSVSREKKERFSLILESASTNQTSMYLCASRPTTDRIRDEAFFGQGTRLTVV.

This chain joins TRBV25-1 and TRBJ2-7, with D unclear. Trimming shortened V by 5 bases and J by 3 bases, and 8 bases separated the two germline ends. The CDR3 runs 12 residues. The germline gives CDR1 MGHDK, CDR2 SYGVNS. DNA for the CDR3: TGTGCCAGCAGTTCCCAGATCTACGAGCAGTACTTC. It codes for CASSSQIYEQYF.

To note about this clone: The sample contains more than one DNA sequence encoding this CDR3. V usage is TRBV5-4 and J usage is TRBJ2-6, with TRBD2 matching over 7 bases. Germline CDR1 and CDR2: SGHNT and YYREEE (reference sequence). The CDR3 covers 16 residues. Germline trimming cut 4 bases from V and 0 bases from J; bases unmatched to any gene: 4. Here the CDR3 DNA reads TGTGCCAGCAGCCCCCGGGGGGTCTCTGGGGCCAACGTCCTGACTTTC. This sequence encodes CASSPRGVSGANVLTF.

The chain recombines TRBV7-8 with TRBJ2-1; the D is unclear. CDR3 length: 16 residues. The V end lost 2 bases, the J end lost 7 bases, and 18 bases lay between the germline ends. Germline assignment: CDR1 SGHVS and CDR2 FQNEAQ. The CDR3 sequence: CASSLHLRSLRNEQFF. The CDR3, as DNA: TGTGCCAGCAGCTTACATCTGCGGTCCCTGAGGAATGAGCAGTTCTTC.

The CDR3 nucleotides read TGTGCCAGCAGTTCGTACCGGGACAGGGGTTACACCATATATTTT. The encoded protein is CASSSYRDRGYTIYF. The chain has TRBV27 and TRBJ1-3; 10 bases line up with TRBD1. The V and J ends lost 4 bases and 8 bases, in that order; junction bases with no gene match: 8. This CDR3 has 15 amino acids. Germline loops: CDR1 MNHEY, CDR2 SMNVEV (reference sequence).

The CDR3 DNA reads TGTGCCAGCAGTGGGGCCAGAATGAACACTGAAGCTTTCTTT. Translated, it gives CASSGARMNTEAFF. The J gene is TRBJ1-1, the V gene TRBV2; D uncertain. The CDR3 is 14 residues long. The germline V gene has CDR1 SNHLY and CDR2 FYNNEI. With 4 bases removed from V and 0 bases from J, the gap between germline ends came to 9 bases.

The CDR3 protein is CASSQLMNTEAFF. The CDR3 DNA reads TGTGCCAGCAGTCAACTGATGAACACTGAAGCTTTCTTT. J is TRBJ1-1 and V is TRBV6-1; D is ambiguous. The CDR3 spans 13 residues. In germline, CDR1 is MNHNS, CDR2 SASEGT. V gave up 5 bases and J gave up 0 bases, with 7 bases separating them.

J is TRBJ1-3 and V is TRBV7-2; a weak D match, TRBD1 (5 bases). Trimming took off 1 base at V and 2 bases at J, with 12 bases between the two ends. CDR1 SGHTA and CDR2 FQGNSA come from the germline V gene. CDR3 length: 16 amino acids. CDR3 nucleotide sequence: TGTGCCAGCAGCTTAGTGGGAGCGGGGGCTGGAAACACCATATATTTT. Its translation is CASSLVGAGAGNTIYF.

The genes are TRBV29-1 and TRBJ2-7, with D possibly TRBD1 on 5 matching bases. Trimming took off 1 base at V and 4 bases at J, with 11 bases between the two ends. Germline-derived CDR1 and CDR2 are SQVTM and ANQGSEA. This CDR3 contains 13 residues. For the CDR3, the DNA is TGCAGCGTTGAAGTTCAGGGAAAATACGAGCAGTACTTC. It translates to CSVEVQGKYEQYF.